Below are 24 T cell receptor beta chains sequenced from a single sample in a study of response to subunit inactivated influenza vaccine. TCRdb independently ran MiXCR on the RT-PCR reads; one entry per CDR3 protein. The data hold 450,000 to 600,000 distinct CDR3 sequences, with 7.2% observed a single time. The source material was PBMCs from blood, sampled around 25 months after vaccination. These receptors were collected from a man between 50 and 69 years old who received an inactivated influenza vaccine.

The table lists this clonotype with a few counts. This sequence joins TRBV12-3 or TRBV12-4 and TRBJ1-6; D is perhaps TRBD1 (6 bases). With 6 bases removed from V and 9 bases from J, the gap between germline ends came to 12 bases. CDR3 size: 13 residues. CDR3 in amino acids: CASSRDTFSPLHF. CDR3 nucleotides: TGTGCCAGCAGCCGGGACACCTTTTCACCCCTCCACTTT.

The chain recombines TRBV4-2 with TRBJ2-3; 12 positions match TRBD2. The CDR3 is 18 residues long. V gave up 0 bases and J gave up 5 bases; unmatched junction bases: 9. The V gene's germline CDR1 is LGHNA and CDR2 YNFKEQ. CDR3 loop: CASSQEETSGSGIDTQYF. DNA for the CDR3: TGTGCCAGCAGCCAAGAAGAGACTAGCGGGAGCGGTATAGATACGCAGTATTTT.

The CDR3 here is CASSSYGGLQETQYF. The CDR3 DNA reads as TGTGCCAGCAGTTCTTATGGTGGTTTACAAGAGACCCAGTACTTC. The genes are TRBV27 and TRBJ2-5; D call uncertain. Germline assignment: CDR1 MNHEY and CDR2 SMNVEV (reference sequence). The CDR3 covers 15 residues. V was clipped by 4 bases and J by 2 bases, with 14 bases between them.

This clonotype has just a few counts. The chain combines TRBV15 with TRBJ1-5; D is uncertain. This CDR3 has 15 amino acids. V was pared by 5 bases and J by 0 bases, with 11 bases between. Germline V CDR1 and CDR2: LNHNV, YYDKDF (reference sequence). The DNA for the CDR3 is TGTGCCACCAGCCGACTGAGGGTTAGCAATCAGCCCCAGCATTTT. Encoded protein: CATSRLRVSNQPQHF.

This clonotype was observed at least ten times. This chain links TRBV7-3 with TRBJ2-2; D remains unclear. Germline lookup yields CDR1 SGHTA and CDR2 FQGTGA. The CDR3 has 12 amino acids. The germline V and J ends were trimmed by 1 base and 6 bases, with 3 bases remaining between them. The CDR3 here is CASSLISGELFF. CDR3 in DNA: TGTGCCAGCAGCTTAATTTCCGGGGAGCTGTTTTTT.

This clonotype was picked up a small number of times. V usage is TRBV2 and J usage is TRBJ1-5; no clear D. The V end lost 3 bases, the J end lost 0 bases, and 9 bases lay between the germline ends. CDR3 length: 15 residues. Germline V gene data show CDR1 as SNHLY and CDR2 as FYNNEI. CDR3 bases: TGTGCCAGCAGTGAGACGTCGCTTAGCAATCAGCCCCAGCATTTT. Protein product: CASSETSLSNQPQHF. Supplemented by reference TRBV2 and TRBJ1-5, the full variable domain reads EPEVTQTPSHQVTQMGQEVILRCVPISNHLYFYWYRQILGQKVEFLVSFYNNEISEKSEIFDDQFSVERPDGSNFTLKIRSTKLEDSAMYFCASSETSLSNQPQHFGDGTRLSIL.

This clonotype was recorded at least ten times. The gene calls are TRBV20-1 and TRBJ1-2, with D unclear. V gave up 0 bases and J gave up 2 bases, with 7 bases separating them. The length of the CDR3 is 13 residues. Germline loops: CDR1 DFQATT, CDR2 SNEGSKA (reference sequence). CDR3 coding DNA: TGCAGTGCTAGAGACGCACGGAACTATGGCTACACCTTC. Residues: CSARDARNYGYTF.

This clonotype was observed a few times. The rearrangement links TRBV4-3 to TRBJ2-3; D gene unclear. Per germline, CDR1 LGHNA and CDR2 YSLEER. V was trimmed by 0 bases and J by 6 bases, leaving 7 bases between them. The CDR3 is 13 residues long. The CDR3 sequence: CASSQDPQDTQYF. Here the CDR3 DNA reads TGCGCCAGCAGCCAAGACCCACAGGATACGCAGTATTTT.

The table lists this clonotype with many counts. The rearrangement uses TRBV6-2 or TRBV6-3 and TRBJ2-3; no firm D call. V was trimmed by 0 bases and J by 2 bases, leaving 6 bases between them. The V gene's germline CDR1 is MNHEY and CDR2 SVGEGT. The CDR3 loop spans 14 amino acids. The CDR3 nucleotides are TGTGCCAGCAGTTACTCGTCCATCACAGATACGCAGTATTTT. This sequence encodes CASSYSSITDTQYF.

The chain recombines TRBV29-1 with TRBJ2-3, with a possible D match to TRBD2 (6 bases). V lost 2 bases and J 6 bases, leaving 12 bases between the germline ends. Germline CDR1 reads SQVTM; CDR2 reads ANQGSEA. This CDR3 contains 13 residues. DNA for the CDR3: TGCAGCGTTGAATTGTACCTAGCGGATACGCAGTATTTT. Translated: CSVELYLADTQYF.

This clonotype was seen at least ten times. The rearrangement joins TRBV18 to TRBJ1-1, with 8 bases that match TRBD1. The CDR3 length is 17 residues. From germline, CDR1 is KGHSH and CDR2 LQKENI. Trimming took 2 bases from V and 4 from J; bases not matched to a gene: 12. CDR3 DNA sequence: TGTGCCAGCTCACCATTGGACAGGGATGGTTGGGGCACTGAAGCTTTCTTT. Protein product: CASSPLDRDGWGTEAFF.

This clonotype has ten or more counts. The gene calls are TRBV7-9 and TRBJ1-3; maybe TRBD1 (6 bases). CDR3 length: 14 amino acids. The V end was cut by 8 bases, the J end by 4 bases, with 15 bases between. Per the germline V gene, CDR1 is SEHNR and CDR2 is FQNEAQ (reference sequence). CDR3 coding DNA: TGTGCCAGCGGGGTCGGGACATCCGGAAACACCATATATTTT. Protein product: CASGVGTSGNTIYF.

There are a few counts of this clonotype. The chain is built from TRBV27 and TRBJ2-3; a possible D gene is TRBD2 (5 bases). Germline V gene data show CDR1 as MNHEY and CDR2 as SMNVEV (reference sequence). V was cut by 2 bases and J by 4 bases, with 10 bases left in between. The CDR3 is made up of 14 amino acids. Written as DNA, the CDR3 is TGTGCCAGCAGTTTACGGGTCGGGGCAGATACGCAGTATTTT. It encodes CASSLRVGADTQYF.

The CDR3 DNA sequence: TGCGCCAGCAGCCAAGCGGTTCGGGAAGCTGAAGCTTTCTTT. Protein product: CASSQAVREAEAFF. The V and J genes are TRBV4-3 and TRBJ1-1; D not certain. The CDR3 has 14 amino acids. V gave up 1 base and J gave up 6 bases, with 12 bases separating them. Germline-derived CDR1 and CDR2 are LGHNA and YSLEER.

In the case of this clonotype: As the CDR3 is not closed by the conserved phenylalanine or tryptophan, this likely results from a read error. This CDR3 is CASSLTRLREGYNEQFV. In DNA form, the CDR3 reads TGTGCCAGCAGCTTAACACGTCTGCGGGAGGGCTACAATGAGCAGTTCGTC. The chain links TRBV7-3 to TRBJ2-1; 9 bases are shared with TRBD2. The CDR3 has 17 amino acids. Unmatched junction bases numbered 6, after V lost 0 bases and J lost 3 bases. Germline-derived CDR1 and CDR2 are SGHTA and FQGTGA.

This clonotype is a singleton in its sample. The chain uses TRBV11-3 and TRBJ2-2, with TRBD1 as a possible D gene (5 bases). V lost 4 bases to trimming and J lost 7 bases, with 13 bases between them. This CDR3 is built from 14 residues. The germline CDR1 and CDR2 sequences are SGHNT and YENEEA. For the CDR3, the DNA is TGTGCCAGCAGCTGGGGCAGGGTTGACGGGGAGCTGTTTTTT. Translated, it gives CASSWGRVDGELFF. The full variable domain, with the rest looked up from reference TRBV11-3 and TRBJ2-2, is EAGVVQSPRYKIIEKKQPVAFWCNPISGHNTLYWYLQNLGQGPELLIRYENEEAVDDSQLPKDRFSAERLKGVDSTLKIQPAELGDSAVYLCASSWGRVDGELFFGEGSRLTVL.

This clonotype appeared a few times. The chain employs TRBV5-1 and TRBJ2-7, with 12 bases that match TRBD2. The length of the CDR3 is 14 residues. The V gene's germline CDR1 is SGHRS and CDR2 YFSETQ. V shed 4 bases, J shed 6 bases, and the junction held 5 bases outside the gene matches. CDR3 loop: CASSPGTSGREQYF. The CDR3 DNA reads as TGCGCCAGCAGCCCAGGGACTAGCGGGCGCGAGCAGTACTTC. The entire variable domain, with the rest obtained from reference TRBV5-1 and TRBJ2-7, is as follows: KAGVTQTPRYLIKTRGQQVTLSCSPISGHRSVSWYQQTPGQGLQFLFEYFSETQRNKGNFPGRFSGRQFSNSRSEMNVSTLELGDSALYLCASSPGTSGREQYFGPGTRLTVT.

The rearrangement joins TRBV20-1 to TRBJ2-4; TRBD2 agrees at 15 bases. The V gene end was trimmed by 0 bases and the J gene end by 13 bases; junction bases not matched to a gene: 7. CDR1 and CDR2 (germline): DFQATT, SNEGSKA (reference sequence). This CDR3 comprises 15 residues. The CDR3, as DNA: TGCAGTGCTAGAGATTCGCCAGGACTAGCGGGGGGGCAGTACTTC. This translates into CSARDSPGLAGGQYF.

The chain combines TRBV20-1 with TRBJ2-1; D is possibly TRBD1 (5 bases). Deletions cut 0 bases from V and 4 bases from J, with 16 bases between. The CDR3 sequence is 16 residues long. CDR1 DFQATT and CDR2 SNEGSKA come from the germline V gene (reference sequence). The CDR3 reads CSARDTIGVSYNEQFF. CDR3 DNA sequence: TGCAGTGCTAGAGACACCATAGGGGTTTCATACAATGAGCAGTTCTTC.

The table lists this clonotype with a few counts. The rearrangement uses TRBV5-4 and TRBJ2-7; TRBD1 aligns across 8 bases. CDR3 length: 15 amino acids. V trimming: 4 bases; J trimming: 3 bases; junction bases outside the gene matches: 9. Germline-derived CDR1 and CDR2 are SGHNT and YYREEE (reference sequence). The CDR3 DNA sequence: TGTGCCAGCAGCGAGCGGACAGGGTTAAACTACGAGCAGTACTTC. It codes for CASSERTGLNYEQYF. Filled out from reference TRBV5-4 and TRBJ2-7, the complete variable domain reads ETGVTQSPTHLIKTRGQQVTLRCSSQSGHNTVSWYQQALGQGPQFIFQYYREEENGRGNFPPRFSGLQFPNYSSELNVNALELDDSALYLCASSERTGLNYEQYFGPGTRLTVT.

This clonotype was observed many times. CDR3: CASSRQLNTEAFF. CDR3 coding DNA: TGTGCCAGCAGCCGACAGTTGAACACTGAAGCTTTCTTT. This chain connects TRBV12-3 or TRBV12-4 to TRBJ1-1, with a possible D match to TRBD1 (5 bases). Between the trimmed V and J ends, which lost 6 bases and 0 bases, there was a span of 8 bases. This CDR3 comprises 13 residues.

In its sample, this clonotype was seen a few times. The V gene is TRBV20-1, the J gene TRBJ2-4, with D hard to call. The V end was cut by 1 base, the J end by 0 bases, with 10 bases between. The CDR3 is 15 amino acids. The germline V gene encodes CDR1 DFQATT and CDR2 SNEGSKA (reference sequence). The CDR3 DNA reads as TGCAGTGCTAGAGTCGGTGAACTAGCCAAAAACATTCAGTACTTC. Translation gives CSARVGELAKNIQYF.

In its sample, this clonotype was seen a few times. This chain uses TRBV18 with TRBJ2-7; D call uncertain. Trimming took 2 bases from V and 5 from J, leaving 13 bases between them. This CDR3 has 14 residues. The germline CDR1 and CDR2 sequences are KGHSH and LQKENI. In nucleotides, the CDR3 is TGTGCCAGCTCACCATTATACTCGGGCGACGAGCAGTACTTC. This encodes CASSPLYSGDEQYF.

This clonotype came up a few times. The J gene is TRBJ2-1, the V gene TRBV24-1; 13 positions match TRBD2. The CDR3 consists of 16 residues. CDR1 and CDR2 from the germline V gene are KGHDR and SFDVKD. Unmatched junction bases numbered 6, after V lost 4 bases and J lost 7 bases. The CDR3 loop reads CATSEGGLAGINEQFF. The CDR3 coding sequence is TGTGCCACCAGTGAAGGGGGACTAGCGGGGATAAATGAGCAGTTCTTC.